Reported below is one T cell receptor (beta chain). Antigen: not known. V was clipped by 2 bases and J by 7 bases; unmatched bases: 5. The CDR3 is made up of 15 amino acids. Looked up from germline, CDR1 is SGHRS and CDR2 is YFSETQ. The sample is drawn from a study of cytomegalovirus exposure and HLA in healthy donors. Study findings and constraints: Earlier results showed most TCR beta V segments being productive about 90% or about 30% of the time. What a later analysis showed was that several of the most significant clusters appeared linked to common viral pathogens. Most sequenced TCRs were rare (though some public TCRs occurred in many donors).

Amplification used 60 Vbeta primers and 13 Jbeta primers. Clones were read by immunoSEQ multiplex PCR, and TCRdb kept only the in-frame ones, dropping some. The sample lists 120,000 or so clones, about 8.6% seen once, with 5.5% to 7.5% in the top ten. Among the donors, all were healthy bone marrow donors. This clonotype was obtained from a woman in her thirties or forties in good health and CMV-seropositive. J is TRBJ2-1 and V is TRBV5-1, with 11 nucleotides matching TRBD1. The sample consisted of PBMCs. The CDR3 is CASSLGQGARNEQFF. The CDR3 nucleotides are TGCGCCAGCAGCTTAGGACAGGGGGCAAGGAATGAGCAGTTCTTC.